This entry concerns a single TCR beta chain. Germline V gives CDR1 SGHDT, CDR2 YYEEEE. V was clipped by 2 bases and J by 2 bases; unmatched bases: 5. The CDR3 runs 16 residues. The source of the sample is a study of cytomegalovirus exposure and HLA in healthy donors. Study overall: The 120 validation repertoires used the same platform as the 600 to 750 first-cohort repertoires (as reported by a later analysis).

Using immunoSEQ multiplex PCR, the repertoire was profiled, and TCRdb retains in-frame clones only, with some absent. In the table there are under 200,000 clones, roughly 90% of which are singletons. The sequence came from a man aged 18 to 35 in good health and CMV-seropositive. The chain carries TRBV5-6 and TRBJ2-1; 9 bases are shared with TRBD2. Sequencing was carried out using PBMCs. The CDR3 DNA reads as TGTGCCAGCAGCTTAGGACTAGCGCCCACCTACAATGAGCAGTTCTTC. This gives the protein CASSLGLAPTYNEQFF.